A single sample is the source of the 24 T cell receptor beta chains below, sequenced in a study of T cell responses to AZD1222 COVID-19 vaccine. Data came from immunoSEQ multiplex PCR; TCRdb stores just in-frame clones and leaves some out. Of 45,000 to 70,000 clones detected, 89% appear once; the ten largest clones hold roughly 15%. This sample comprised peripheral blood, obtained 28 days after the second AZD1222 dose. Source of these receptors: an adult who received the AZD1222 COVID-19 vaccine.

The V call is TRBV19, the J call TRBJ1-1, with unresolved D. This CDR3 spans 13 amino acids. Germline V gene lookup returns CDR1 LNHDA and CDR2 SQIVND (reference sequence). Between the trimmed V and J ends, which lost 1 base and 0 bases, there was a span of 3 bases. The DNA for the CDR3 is TGTGCCAGTAGTATAGCTCTGAACACTGAAGCTTTCTTT. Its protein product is CASSIALNTEAFF.

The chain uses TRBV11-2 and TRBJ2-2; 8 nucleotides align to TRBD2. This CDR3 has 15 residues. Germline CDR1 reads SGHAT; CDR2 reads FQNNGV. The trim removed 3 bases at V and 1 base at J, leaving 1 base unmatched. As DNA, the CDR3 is TGTGCCAGCAGCTTGGGACTAGTGAACACCGGGGAGCTGTTTTTT. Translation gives CASSLGLVNTGELFF. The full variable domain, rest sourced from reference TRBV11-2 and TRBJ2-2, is EAGVAQSPRYKIIEKRQSVAFWCNPISGHATLYWYQQILGQGPKLLIQFQNNGVVDDSQLPKDRFSAERLKGVDSTLKIQPAKLEDSAVYLCASSLGLVNTGELFFGEGSRLTVL.

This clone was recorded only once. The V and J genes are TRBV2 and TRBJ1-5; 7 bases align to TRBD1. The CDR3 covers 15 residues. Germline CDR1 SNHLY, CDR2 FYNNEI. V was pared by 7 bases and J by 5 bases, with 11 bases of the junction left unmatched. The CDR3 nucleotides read TGTGCCAGCAACTCGGACAGGACGGGGGATCAGCCCCAGCATTTT. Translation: CASNSDRTGDQPQHF.

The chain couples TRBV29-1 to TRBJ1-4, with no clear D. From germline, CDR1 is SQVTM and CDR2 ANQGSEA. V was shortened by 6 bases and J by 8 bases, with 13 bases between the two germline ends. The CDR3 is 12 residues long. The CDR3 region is CSVATVGEKLFF. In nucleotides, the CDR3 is TGCAGCGTCGCGACTGTTGGGGAAAAACTGTTTTTT.

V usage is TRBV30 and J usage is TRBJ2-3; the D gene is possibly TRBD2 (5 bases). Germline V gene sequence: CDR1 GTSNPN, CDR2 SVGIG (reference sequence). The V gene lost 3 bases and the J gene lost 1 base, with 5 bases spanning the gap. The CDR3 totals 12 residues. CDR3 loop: CAWRRGTDTQYF. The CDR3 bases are TGTGCCTGGAGGAGGGGCACAGATACGCAGTATTTT.

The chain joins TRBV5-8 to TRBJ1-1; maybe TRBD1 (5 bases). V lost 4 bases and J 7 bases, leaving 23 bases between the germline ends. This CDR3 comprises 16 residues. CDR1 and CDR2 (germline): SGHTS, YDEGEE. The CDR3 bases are TGTGCCAGCAGCCCACGAATCGGGAATATTGGGGGTGAAGCTTTCTTT. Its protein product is CASSPRIGNIGGEAFF.

For the CDR3, the DNA is TGCAGCGTTGTCTCCGACAGCTATGGCTACACCTTC. It is translated as CSVVSDSYGYTF. The chain employs TRBV29-1 and TRBJ1-2; a weak D match, TRBD1 (5 bases). Trimming left V 4 bases short and J 4 bases short, with 10 bases between. Per the germline V gene, CDR1 is SQVTM and CDR2 is ANQGSEA. This CDR3 spans 12 amino acids.

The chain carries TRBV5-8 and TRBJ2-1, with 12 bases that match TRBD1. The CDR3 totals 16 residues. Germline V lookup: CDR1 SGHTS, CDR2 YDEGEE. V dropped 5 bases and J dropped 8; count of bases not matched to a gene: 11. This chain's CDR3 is CASREGTGGAEHEQFF. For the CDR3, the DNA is TGTGCCAGCAGGGAAGGGACAGGGGGCGCGGAGCATGAGCAGTTCTTC.

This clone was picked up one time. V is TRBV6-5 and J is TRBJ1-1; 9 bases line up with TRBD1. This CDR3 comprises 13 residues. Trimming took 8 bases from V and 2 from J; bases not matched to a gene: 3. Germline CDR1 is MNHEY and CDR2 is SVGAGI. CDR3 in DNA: TGTGCCAGCGGGGACAGGGCAAACACTGAAGCTTTCTTT. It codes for CASGDRANTEAFF.

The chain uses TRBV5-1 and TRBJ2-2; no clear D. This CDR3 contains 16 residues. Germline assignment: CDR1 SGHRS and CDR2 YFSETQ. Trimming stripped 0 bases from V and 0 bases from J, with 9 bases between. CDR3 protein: CASSLAGQANTGELFF. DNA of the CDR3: TGCGCCAGCAGCTTGGCCGGGCAAGCGAACACCGGGGAGCTGTTTTTT.

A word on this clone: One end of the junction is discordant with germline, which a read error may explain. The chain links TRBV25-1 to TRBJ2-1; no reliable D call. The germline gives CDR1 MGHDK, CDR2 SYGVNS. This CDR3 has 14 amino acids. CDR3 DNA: TGTGCCAGCAGTGAAAATCTCCTTCACAACGAGCAGTTCTTC. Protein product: CASSENLLHNEQFF. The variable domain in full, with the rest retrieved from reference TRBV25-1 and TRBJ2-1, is EADIYQTPRYLVIGTGKKITLECSQTMGHDKMYWYQQDPGMELHLIHYSYGVNSTEKGDLSSESTVSRIRTEHFPLTLESARPSHTSQYLCASSENLLHNEQFFGPGTRLTVL.

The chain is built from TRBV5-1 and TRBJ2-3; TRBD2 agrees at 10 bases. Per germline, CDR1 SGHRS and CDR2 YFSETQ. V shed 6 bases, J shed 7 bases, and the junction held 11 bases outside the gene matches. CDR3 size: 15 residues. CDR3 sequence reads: CASTGLLAGIHTQYF. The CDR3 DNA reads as TGCGCCAGCACCGGCCTACTAGCGGGAATTCATACGCAGTATTTT.

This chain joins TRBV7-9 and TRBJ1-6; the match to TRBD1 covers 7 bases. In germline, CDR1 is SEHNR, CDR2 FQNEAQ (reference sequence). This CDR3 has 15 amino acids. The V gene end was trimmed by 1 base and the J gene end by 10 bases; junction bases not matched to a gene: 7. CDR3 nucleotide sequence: TGTGCCAGCAGCTTAGGCGGAGGGGGCAGCTCACCCCTCCACTTT. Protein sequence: CASSLGGGGSSPLHF.

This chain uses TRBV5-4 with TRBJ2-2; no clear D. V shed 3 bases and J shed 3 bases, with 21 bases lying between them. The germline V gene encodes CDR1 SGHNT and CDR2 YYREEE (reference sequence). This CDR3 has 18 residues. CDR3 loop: CASSSGGQSSWDTGELFF. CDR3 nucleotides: TGTGCCAGCAGCTCGGGCGGTCAGTCCTCTTGGGACACCGGGGAGCTGTTTTTT.

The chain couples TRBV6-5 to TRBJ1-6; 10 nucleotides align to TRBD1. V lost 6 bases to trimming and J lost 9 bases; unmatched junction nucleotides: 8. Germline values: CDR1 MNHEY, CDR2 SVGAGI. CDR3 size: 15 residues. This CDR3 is CASSRGDRGGSPLHF. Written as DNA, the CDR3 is TGTGCCAGCAGCCGAGGGGACAGGGGTGGTTCACCCCTCCACTTT.

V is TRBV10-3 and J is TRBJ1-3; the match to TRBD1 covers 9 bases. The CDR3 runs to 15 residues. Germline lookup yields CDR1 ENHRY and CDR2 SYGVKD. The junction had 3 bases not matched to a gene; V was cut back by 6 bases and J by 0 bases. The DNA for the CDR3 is TGTGCCATCAGGGACAGGGGCATCTCTGGAAACACCATATATTTT. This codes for CAIRDRGISGNTIYF.

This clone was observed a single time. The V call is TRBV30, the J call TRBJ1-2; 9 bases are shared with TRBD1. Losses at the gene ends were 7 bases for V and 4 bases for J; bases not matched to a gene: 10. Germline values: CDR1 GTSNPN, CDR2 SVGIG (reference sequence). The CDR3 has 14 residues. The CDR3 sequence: CASTGGLRIYGYTF. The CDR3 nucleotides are TGTGCCTCTACAGGGGGCTTACGGATCTATGGCTACACCTTC. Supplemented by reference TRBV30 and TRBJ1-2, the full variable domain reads SQTIHQWPATLVQPVGSPLSLECTVEGTSNPNLYWYRQAAGRGLQLLFYSVGIGQISSEVPQNLSASRPQDRQFILSSKKLLLSDSGFYLCASTGGLRIYGYTFGSGTRLTVV.

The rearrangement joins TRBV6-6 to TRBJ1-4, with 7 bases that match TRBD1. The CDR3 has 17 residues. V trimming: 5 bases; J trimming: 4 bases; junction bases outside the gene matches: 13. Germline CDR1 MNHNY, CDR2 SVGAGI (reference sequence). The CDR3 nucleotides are TGTGCCAGCAGTCGAGCCAGGGGGTCCCTATATAATGAAAAACTGTTTTTT. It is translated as CASSRARGSLYNEKLFF.

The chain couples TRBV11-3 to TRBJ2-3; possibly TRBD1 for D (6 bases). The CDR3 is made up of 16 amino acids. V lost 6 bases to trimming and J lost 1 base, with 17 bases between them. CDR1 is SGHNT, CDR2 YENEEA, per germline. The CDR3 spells CASSFDGTIGTDTQYF. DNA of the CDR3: TGTGCCAGCAGTTTCGACGGGACAATCGGCACAGATACGCAGTATTTT. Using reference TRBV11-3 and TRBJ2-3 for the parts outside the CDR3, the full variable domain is EAGVVQSPRYKIIEKKQPVAFWCNPISGHNTLYWYLQNLGQGPELLIRYENEEAVDDSQLPKDRFSAERLKGVDSTLKIQPAELGDSAVYLCASSFDGTIGTDTQYFGPGTRLTVL.

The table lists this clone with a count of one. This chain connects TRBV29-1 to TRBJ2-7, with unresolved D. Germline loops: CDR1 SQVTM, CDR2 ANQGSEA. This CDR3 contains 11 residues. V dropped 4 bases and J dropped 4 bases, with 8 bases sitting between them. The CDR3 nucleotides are TGCAGCGTTGGGACCGAGTACGAGCAGTACTTC. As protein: CSVGTEYEQYF.

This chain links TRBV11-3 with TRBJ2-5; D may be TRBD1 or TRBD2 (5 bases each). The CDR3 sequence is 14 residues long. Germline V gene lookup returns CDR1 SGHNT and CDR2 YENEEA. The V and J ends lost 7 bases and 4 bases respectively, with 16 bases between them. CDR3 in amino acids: CASNTGPSGETQYF. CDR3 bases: TGTGCCAGCAACACGGGGCCGTCGGGAGAGACCCAGTACTTC. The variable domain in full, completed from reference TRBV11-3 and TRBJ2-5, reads EAGVVQSPRYKIIEKKQPVAFWCNPISGHNTLYWYLQNLGQGPELLIRYENEEAVDDSQLPKDRFSAERLKGVDSTLKIQPAELGDSAVYLCASNTGPSGETQYFGPGTRLLVL.

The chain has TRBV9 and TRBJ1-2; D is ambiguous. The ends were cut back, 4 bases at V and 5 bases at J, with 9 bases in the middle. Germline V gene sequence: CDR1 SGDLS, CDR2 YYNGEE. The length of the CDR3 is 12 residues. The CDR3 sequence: CASSLDGYGYTF. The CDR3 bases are TGTGCCAGCAGCCTGGACGGTTATGGCTACACCTTC.

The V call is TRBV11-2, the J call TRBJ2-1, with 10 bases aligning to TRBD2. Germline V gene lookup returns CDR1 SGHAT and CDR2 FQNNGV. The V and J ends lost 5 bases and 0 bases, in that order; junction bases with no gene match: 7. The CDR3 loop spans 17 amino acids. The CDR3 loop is CASSLGASGSSYNEQFF. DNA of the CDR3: TGTGCCAGCAGCCTAGGGGCTAGCGGGAGCTCCTACAATGAGCAGTTCTTC. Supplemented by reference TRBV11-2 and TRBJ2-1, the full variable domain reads EAGVAQSPRYKIIEKRQSVAFWCNPISGHATLYWYQQILGQGPKLLIQFQNNGVVDDSQLPKDRFSAERLKGVDSTLKIQPAKLEDSAVYLCASSLGASGSSYNEQFFGPGTRLTVL.

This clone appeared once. CDR3 in amino acids: CASSLASLGEQYF. The CDR3 DNA reads TGTGCCAGCAGCTTGGCAAGCCTGGGCGAGCAGTACTTC. The chain has TRBV7-6 and TRBJ2-7, with D unresolved. Looked up from germline, CDR1 is SGHVS and CDR2 is FNYEAQ. V was cut by 3 bases and J by 6 bases, with 12 bases left in between. The CDR3 spans 13 residues.